The 20 T cell receptor beta chains listed next were all sequenced from one sample in a study of beta chain features in type 1 diabetes (dated by TCRdb to 2017 to 2018). The method behind the library was the immunoSEQ multiplex PCR assay. The High Capacity cDNA Reverse Transcription Kit was used to reverse transcribe all of the isolated RNA, meaning that expressed TCRB transcripts were what got sequenced. The source is immuneACCESS, and TCRdb retained only in-frame sequences with V and J called. Part of the clones is not carried over; for the studies checked, unresolved V genes explain less than half of this, and the remainder is unexplained. For this sample there are roughly 310,000 clones; 8% to 13% appear just once. The biggest ten clones account for approximately 0.016% of the sample. The sequencing sample was made of naive CD4+ T cells from blood. Interpreted using the paper, the cell subset or site label stands for: true naive CD4+ T cells. These receptors were obtained from a woman aged 30 to 39 in good health.

The V gene is TRBV2, the J gene TRBJ2-7; 13 bases agree with TRBD2. The CDR3 consists of 14 residues. CDR1 is SNHLY and CDR2 is FYNNEI in the germline V gene. V was pared by 7 bases and J by 5 bases, with 5 bases of the junction left unmatched. The CDR3 nucleotides are TGTGCCAGCACCTTGGGACTAGCGGGGAACGAGCAGTACTTC. It is translated as CASTLGLAGNEQYF.

The CDR3: CASSSTSGHYNEQFF. CDR3 bases: TGTGCCAGCAGCTCGACTAGCGGTCATTACAATGAGCAGTTCTTC. This rearrangement joins TRBV7-9 to TRBJ2-1; 9 nucleotides align to TRBD2. This CDR3 comprises 15 residues. V lost 4 bases and J lost 4; bases outside the gene matches: 5. The germline V gene has CDR1 SEHNR and CDR2 FQNEAQ (reference sequence).

This clone was counted only a few times. The genes are TRBV7-2 and TRBJ2-7, with 12 nucleotides matching TRBD2. The CDR3 is 15 residues long. Germline lookup yields CDR1 SGHTA and CDR2 FQGNSA. The junction had 4 bases not matched to a gene; V was cut back by 5 bases and J by 2 bases. CDR3 region: CASSRLAGEAYEQYF. CDR3 coding DNA: TGTGCCAGCAGCCGACTAGCGGGGGAGGCCTACGAGCAGTACTTC.

This clone was detected a few times. This rearrangement joins TRBV30 to TRBJ1-5; D remains unclear. The CDR3 totals 13 residues. Germline V gives CDR1 GTSNPN, CDR2 SVGIG (reference sequence). With 2 bases removed from V and 2 bases from J, the gap between germline ends came to 7 bases. The CDR3, as DNA: TGTGCCTGGAGTCCCCAGGGCAATCAGCCCCAGCATTTT. As protein: CAWSPQGNQPQHF.

This clone was seen only a few times. This sequence joins TRBV28 and TRBJ1-5; 10 positions agree with TRBD1. With V trimmed by 6 bases and J by 3 bases, 5 bases remained unmatched. Per the germline V gene, CDR1 is MDHEN and CDR2 is SYDVKM. This CDR3 is built from 15 residues. CDR3 DNA: TGTGCCAGCAGAGACAGGGGGCAGGTCAATCAGCCCCAGCATTTT. It encodes CASRDRGQVNQPQHF.

This clone showed up just a few times. The chain links TRBV7-9 to TRBJ1-2; 8 bases match TRBD1. The CDR3 has 14 residues. With 3 bases clipped from V and 8 bases from J, the junction kept 8 bases outside the gene matches. Per germline, CDR1 SEHNR and CDR2 FQNEAQ (reference sequence). The CDR3 bases are TGTGCCAGCAGCTTGCTCCAGGGGGCTCGAGGCTACACCTTC. Amino acid sequence: CASSLLQGARGYTF. Full variable domain (rest looked up from reference TRBV7-9 and TRBJ1-2): DTGVSQNPRHKITKRGQNVTFRCDPISEHNRLYWYRQTLGQGPEFLTYFQNEAQLEKSRLLSDRFSAERPKGSFSTLEIQRTEQGDSAMYLCASSLLQGARGYTFGSGTRLTVV.

The chain joins TRBV15 to TRBJ2-7; TRBD1 agrees at 11 bases. Losses at the gene ends were 1 base for V and 7 bases for J; bases not matched to a gene: 6. The germline CDR1 and CDR2 sequences are LNHNV and YYDKDF (reference sequence). This CDR3 has 15 amino acids. The DNA for the CDR3 is TGTGCCACCAGCAGAGGAGGGACAGGGGGAAGGGAGCAGTACTTC. Protein sequence: CATSRGGTGGREQYF.

The chain combines TRBV29-1 with TRBJ2-7, with TRBD1 as a possible D gene (6 bases). V was pared by 6 bases and J by 3 bases, with 15 bases between. Per the germline V gene, CDR1 is SQVTM and CDR2 is ANQGSEA. CDR3 size: 13 residues. The CDR3 protein is CSVRLDSIYEQYF. Written as DNA, the CDR3 is TGCAGCGTGCGCCTGGACAGTATCTACGAGCAGTACTTC.

CDR3: CASSSDGRARGTGELFF. In DNA form, the CDR3 reads TGTGCCAGCAGTTCGGACGGGAGGGCGAGGGGTACCGGGGAGCTGTTTTTT. The chain has TRBV9 and TRBJ2-2; 8 bases fit TRBD2. The V and J ends lost 5 bases and 5 bases, in that order; junction bases with no gene match: 14. Per germline, CDR1 SGDLS and CDR2 YYNGEE. The CDR3 sequence is 17 residues long.

The genes are TRBV18 and TRBJ2-3; tentatively, D is TRBD2 (6 bases). The CDR3 totals 16 residues. The germline CDR1 and CDR2 sequences are KGHSH and LQKENI. V was pared by 3 bases and J by 0 bases, with 13 bases between. The CDR3 here is CASSPWVAESTDTQYF. In DNA form, the CDR3 reads TGTGCCAGCTCACCCTGGGTAGCGGAAAGCACAGATACGCAGTATTTT.

This clone was seen a handful of times. The chain uses TRBV6-5 and TRBJ2-5; 7 bases align to TRBD1. Germline CDR1 MNHEY, CDR2 SVGAGI. The CDR3 is 14 amino acids. J lost 2 bases, V lost 5 bases, and 5 bases had no gene match. CDR3 sequence (DNA): TGTGCCAGCAGTCCCCCGGGACAGCAAGAGACCCAGTACTTC. This translates into CASSPPGQQETQYF.

The chain combines TRBV2 with TRBJ2-3; D ambiguous. The CDR3 totals 16 residues. Looked up from germline, CDR1 is SNHLY and CDR2 is FYNNEI. The ends were cut back, 6 bases at V and 0 bases at J, with 16 bases in the middle. CDR3 DNA: TGTGCCAGCAGACAATCCGAGACACCTAGCACAGATACGCAGTATTTT. Translated, it gives CASRQSETPSTDTQYF.

The V and J genes are TRBV5-6 and TRBJ2-3; possibly TRBD1 for D (5 bases). Looked up from germline, CDR1 is SGHDT and CDR2 is YYEEEE. Deletions cut 6 bases from V and 6 bases from J, with 14 bases between. The CDR3 runs to 13 residues. The CDR3 DNA sequence: TGTGCCAGCAATCTAGGGGCACCCGATACGCAGTATTTT. It is translated as CASNLGAPDTQYF.

This clone was counted a few times. Other DNA sequences in the sample encode the same CDR3. The CDR3 sequence is CASSLGGTGAYEQYF. CDR3 coding DNA: TGTGCCAGCAGCTTAGGAGGGACAGGGGCCTACGAGCAGTACTTC. J is TRBJ2-7 and V is TRBV7-2, with 10 bases lining up with TRBD1. This CDR3 has 15 amino acids. V lost 1 base and J lost 2; bases outside the gene matches: 2. Germline V gene sequence: CDR1 SGHTA, CDR2 FQGNSA.

This clone was found a few times. The rearrangement joins TRBV29-1 to TRBJ1-2, with TRBD1 matching over 7 bases. The CDR3 is 12 amino acids. CDR1 is SQVTM and CDR2 is ANQGSEA in the germline V gene. V was pared by 3 bases and J by 7 bases, with 5 bases of the junction left unmatched. The DNA for the CDR3 is TGCAGCGTTGATAAGGGGGCGGGTGGCTACACCTTC. Its protein product is CSVDKGAGGYTF. The full variable domain, its missing parts supplied by reference TRBV29-1 and TRBJ1-2, is SAVISQKPSRDICQRGTSLTIQCQVDSQVTMMFWYRQQPGQSLTLIATANQGSEATYESGFVIDKFPISRPNLTFSTLTVSNMSPEDSSIYLCSVDKGAGGYTFGSGTRLTVV.

This clone has only a few counts. The chain uses TRBV28 and TRBJ2-5, with 14 bases that match TRBD2. Trimming at V came to 7 bases and at J to 6 bases, leaving 10 bases not matched to a gene. This CDR3 comprises 16 residues. Germline V gene data show CDR1 as MDHEN and CDR2 as SYDVKM. This CDR3 reads CASTLPGTSGRKTQYF. The CDR3 region has the DNA TGTGCCAGCACCCTTCCCGGGACTAGCGGGAGAAAGACCCAGTACTTC.

The chain recombines TRBV15 with TRBJ1-2; 8 bases agree with TRBD1. CDR3 length equals 16 residues. Germline V CDR1 and CDR2: LNHNV, YYDKDF (reference sequence). V dropped 0 bases and J dropped 6; count of bases not matched to a gene: 9. CDR3 sequence: CATSRDPAGGVDGYTF. The DNA of the CDR3 is TGTGCCACCAGCAGAGATCCGGCAGGGGGCGTAGATGGCTACACCTTC.

This clone was observed a few times. The chain is built from TRBV28 and TRBJ2-4, with TRBD2 as a possible D gene (5 bases). CDR1 and CDR2 from the germline V gene are MDHEN and SYDVKM. Trimming stripped 6 bases from V and 9 bases from J, with 21 bases between. The CDR3 extends over 15 amino acids. The CDR3: CASSLPRSPGGIQYF. CDR3 coding DNA: TGTGCCAGCAGCCTTCCGCGAAGCCCTGGAGGCATTCAGTACTTC.

Note on this clone: Other DNA sequences in this specimen translate into the identical CDR3. The V gene is TRBV7-6, the J gene TRBJ1-2, with TRBD1 matching 7 bases. Germline assignment: CDR1 SGHVS and CDR2 FNYEAQ. Trimming at V came to 3 bases and at J to 3 bases, leaving 1 base not matched to a gene. The CDR3 is made up of 13 amino acids. Here the CDR3 DNA reads TGTGCCAGCAGCTTTACAGGGGACTATGGCTACACCTTC. It translates to CASSFTGDYGYTF.

This clone occurred a few times. The V gene is TRBV6-1, the J gene TRBJ2-7; D perhaps matches TRBD2 (5 bases). Germline assignment: CDR1 MNHNS and CDR2 SASEGT. Trimming took 5 bases from V and 0 from J, leaving 11 bases between them. The CDR3 spans 14 residues. DNA of the CDR3: TGTGCCAGCAGTCCGGGGTTGAGCTCCTACGAGCAGTACTTC. It specifies CASSPGLSSYEQYF.